One sample yielded the 32 T cell receptor beta chains listed below, sequenced in a study of blood T cell repertoires in COVID-19. Clones were read by immunoSEQ multiplex PCR, and TCRdb kept only the in-frame ones, dropping some. The sample yields some 200,000 clones, approximately 84% seen once. Material: peripheral blood. The receptors shown here come from a human donor with acute or convalescent COVID-19. The donor label of this sample is uncertain.

The CDR3 loop is CASSEREVPEAFF. In nucleotides, the CDR3 is TGCGCCAGCAGTGAGCGCGAGGTCCCTGAAGCTTTCTTT. The chain employs TRBV10-2 and TRBJ1-1; D not certain. Germline CDR1 is WSHSY and CDR2 is SAAADI. CDR3 length: 13 amino acids. V was cut by 2 bases and J by 6 bases, with 10 bases left in between.

CDR3 sequence (DNA): TGTGCCTGGCCCCATAATCAGCCCCAGCATTTT. It encodes CAWPHNQPQHF. The genes are TRBV30 and TRBJ1-5, with D unresolved. This CDR3 region has 11 residues. The V and J ends lost 5 bases and 4 bases respectively, with 6 bases between them. Germline V gene lookup returns CDR1 GTSNPN and CDR2 SVGIG (reference sequence).

V gene TRBV7-2 combines with J gene TRBJ2-2; D unresolved. Trimming shortened V by 4 bases and J by 3 bases, and 12 bases separated the two germline ends. The CDR3 has 15 amino acids. The V gene's germline CDR1 is SGHTA and CDR2 FQGNSA. CDR3 loop: CASSSYRPDTGELFF. The DNA for the CDR3 is TGTGCCAGCAGCTCCTACAGACCCGACACCGGGGAGCTGTTTTTT.

The rearrangement links TRBV28 to TRBJ2-4; 7 positions agree with TRBD1. CDR1 is MDHEN and CDR2 is SYDVKM in the germline V gene. J lost 0 bases, V lost 7 bases, and 6 bases had no gene match. The CDR3 covers 15 residues. CDR3 in DNA: TGTGCCAGCACGAGGGGGCGCTTAGCCAAAAACATTCAGTACTTC. Encoded protein: CASTRGRLAKNIQYF.

The chain has TRBV21-1 and TRBJ1-6; TRBD1 was called by the table and not checked on the DNA. TRBV21-1 is a known pseudogene. CDR3 length equals 15 residues. The CDR3 DNA follows: TGTGCCAGCAGCAAGTCAGGGAAGAGGAATTCACCCCTCCACTTT. Translation: CASSKSGKRNSPLHF.

The chain's CDR3 is CASSLTEVGEQYF. The CDR3 DNA reads as TGTGCCAGCAGCCTGACGGAGGTAGGCGAGCAGTACTTC. V is TRBV7-9 and J is TRBJ2-7; tentatively, D is TRBD2 (5 bases). The CDR3 is made up of 13 amino acids. CDR1 and CDR2 from the germline V gene are SEHNR and FQNEAQ (reference sequence). V shed 5 bases and J shed 6 bases, with 14 bases lying between them.

The gene calls are TRBV6-5 and TRBJ1-1; TRBD1 agrees at 9 bases. V was pared by 5 bases and J by 4 bases, with 5 bases of the junction left unmatched. Germline CDR1 reads MNHEY; CDR2 reads SVGAGI. The CDR3 consists of 14 residues. The CDR3 DNA reads as TGTGCCAGCAGTCAACCGGGACAGGGCACTGAAGCTTTCTTT. Translation: CASSQPGQGTEAFF.

The chain employs TRBV5-1 and TRBJ2-7, with TRBD1 matching over 11 bases. Per the germline V gene, CDR1 is SGHRS and CDR2 is YFSETQ. This CDR3 spans 16 amino acids. V lost 1 base to trimming and J lost 3 bases; unmatched junction nucleotides: 6. The CDR3 protein is CASSLTTGQGVYEQYF. The DNA of the CDR3 is TGCGCCAGCAGCTTGACTACGGGACAGGGGGTCTACGAGCAGTACTTC. Filled out from reference TRBV5-1 and TRBJ2-7, the complete variable domain reads KAGVTQTPRYLIKTRGQQVTLSCSPISGHRSVSWYQQTPGQGLQFLFEYFSETQRNKGNFPGRFSGRQFSNSRSEMNVSTLELGDSALYLCASSLTTGQGVYEQYFGPGTRLTVT.

This chain's CDR3 is CAISDFPGQGTEQYF. The CDR3 coding sequence is TGTGCCATCAGTGACTTTCCGGGACAGGGAACGGAGCAGTACTTC. The chain uses TRBV10-3 and TRBJ2-7, with TRBD1 identical over 9 bases. V dropped 3 bases and J dropped 7; count of bases not matched to a gene: 10. Germline CDR1 and CDR2: ENHRY and SYGVKD. The CDR3 sequence is 15 residues long.

The rearrangement joins TRBV7-2 to TRBJ2-1; 9 bases map to TRBD1. After removal of 4 bases from V and 1 base from J, the junction contained 2 bases not matched to a gene. This CDR3 has 15 residues. Per germline, CDR1 SGHTA and CDR2 FQGNSA. CDR3 coding DNA: TGTGCCAGCAGCTATGACAGGGGGTCCTACAATGAGCAGTTCTTC. Translating it yields CASSYDRGSYNEQFF.

This clone was found a few times. The V gene is TRBV2, the J gene TRBJ1-6, with unresolved D. Germline lookup yields CDR1 SNHLY and CDR2 FYNNEI. The CDR3 loop spans 14 amino acids. V lost 7 bases to trimming and J lost 4 bases, with 11 bases between them. The CDR3 protein is CASMATEYNSPLHF. The CDR3 coding sequence is TGTGCCAGCATGGCCACGGAGTATAATTCACCCCTCCACTTT.

V is TRBV29-1 and J is TRBJ1-3; 7 nucleotides match TRBD1. The CDR3 length is 16 residues. The V segment lost 7 bases and the J segment 4 bases; nucleotides outside the gene matches: 16. From germline, CDR1 is SQVTM and CDR2 ANQGSEA. CDR3 sequence: CSAIKNNRGAGNTIYF. For the CDR3, the DNA is TGCAGCGCCATAAAGAACAACAGGGGTGCCGGAAACACCATATATTTT.

The chain links TRBV30 to TRBJ1-2; TRBD1 matches at 8 bases. The junction had 11 bases not matched to a gene; V was cut back by 2 bases and J by 9 bases. CDR1 is GTSNPN, CDR2 SVGIG, per germline (reference sequence). The CDR3 contains 14 residues. CDR3: CAWSTSAGGNRYTF. The CDR3 coding sequence is TGTGCCTGGAGTACCTCGGCAGGGGGCAATCGCTACACCTTC.

V usage is TRBV6-6 and J usage is TRBJ2-2; maybe TRBD1 (6 bases). V was clipped by 4 bases and J by 6 bases, with 15 bases between them. Germline assignment: CDR1 MNHNY and CDR2 SVGAGI (reference sequence). The length of the CDR3 is 15 residues. The CDR3 DNA reads as TGTGCCAGCAGTTTTCAGGGGACGTCTGCCGGGGAGCTGTTTTTT. Protein sequence: CASSFQGTSAGELFF.

This clone was recorded only once. This chain's CDR3 is CATNRGHGNYGYTF. CDR3 sequence (DNA): TGTGCCACCAACAGGGGGCATGGTAACTATGGCTACACCTTC. The genes are TRBV6-5 and TRBJ1-2; 9 bases agree with TRBD1. Looked up from germline, CDR1 is MNHEY and CDR2 is SVGAGI. This CDR3 has 14 amino acids. The J segment lost 1 base and the V segment lost 10 bases, leaving 7 bases of the junction unmatched.

The chain employs TRBV6-5 and TRBJ1-2; tentatively, D is TRBD1 (6 bases). Germline CDR1 MNHEY, CDR2 SVGAGI. Trimming took off 7 bases at V and 8 bases at J, with 14 bases between the two ends. The CDR3 totals 12 residues. CDR3 sequence reads: CASTPGQTGYTF. CDR3 coding DNA: TGTGCCAGCACCCCAGGACAGACCGGCTACACCTTC.

The rearrangement joins TRBV2 to TRBJ2-5, with 10 positions matching TRBD2. V was pared by 8 bases and J by 2 bases, with 8 bases of the junction left unmatched. This CDR3 region has 15 residues. CDR1 and CDR2 (germline): SNHLY, FYNNEI. The CDR3, as DNA: TGTGCCAGCTTAGCGGGAGGCCCCCCTCAAGAGACCCAGTACTTC. Its protein product is CASLAGGPPQETQYF.

The chain links TRBV19 to TRBJ2-1, with TRBD1 matching over 9 bases. The ends lost 7 bases at V and 5 bases at J; junction bases unmatched: 9. This CDR3 has 15 amino acids. From germline, CDR1 is LNHDA and CDR2 SQIVND (reference sequence). CDR3 sequence reads: CASTGYRDRDNEQFF. CDR3 DNA: TGTGCCAGTACCGGATACCGGGACAGGGACAATGAGCAGTTCTTC. Drawing the rest from reference TRBV19 and TRBJ2-1, the complete variable domain is DGGITQSPKYLFRKEGQNVTLSCEQNLNHDAMYWYRQDPGQGLRLIYYSQIVNDFQKGDIAEGYSVSREKKESFPLTVTSAQKNPTAFYLCASTGYRDRDNEQFFGPGTRLTVL.

V gene TRBV21-1 combines with J gene TRBJ2-2; the table's TRBD2 call for D was not verified on the DNA. TRBV21-1 represents a pseudogene. The CDR3 contains 20 residues. The CDR3 is CASSRRGTSGSRGRPGELFF. The CDR3 coding sequence is TGTGCCAGCAGCCGCCGTGGGACTAGCGGGAGTCGGGGAAGACCCGGGGAGCTGTTTTTT.

The chain is built from TRBV7-8 and TRBJ1-2, with 7 bases fitting TRBD1. CDR1 is SGHVS and CDR2 is FQNEAQ in the germline V gene. The junction had 3 bases not matched to a gene; V was cut back by 5 bases and J by 0 bases. This CDR3 has 14 residues. CDR3 coding DNA: TGTGCCAGCAGCCGGGACAGAGCTAACTATGGCTACACCTTC. It is translated as CASSRDRANYGYTF.

This clone has more than one count but fewer than ten. The chain uses TRBV15 and TRBJ1-2; perhaps TRBD1 as D (5 bases). CDR1 is LNHNV, CDR2 YYDKDF, per germline (reference sequence). This CDR3 is built from 16 residues. The V end was cut by 0 bases, the J end by 0 bases, with 11 bases between. This CDR3 reads CATSRESRAANYGYTF. In DNA, the CDR3 is TGTGCCACCAGCAGAGAAAGCAGGGCCGCTAACTATGGCTACACCTTC.

This chain joins TRBV13 and TRBJ2-7; possible D gene TRBD2, 11 bases. V lost 5 bases to trimming and J lost 4 bases, with 36 bases between them. The CDR3 length is 21 residues. Looked up from germline, CDR1 is PRHDT and CDR2 is FYEKMQ (reference sequence). The CDR3 protein is CASSHRDRGISGRAEVYEQYF. DNA for the CDR3: TGTGCCAGCAGCCACCGGGACAGGGGTATTAGCGGGAGGGCCGAGGTTTACGAGCAGTACTTC.

In regard to this clone: This sample also contains other DNA sequences that code for the same CDR3. The chain couples TRBV2 to TRBJ1-1, with a tentative D call TRBD1 (5 bases). Germline V gene data show CDR1 as SNHLY and CDR2 as FYNNEI. Deletions cut 3 bases from V and 1 base from J, with 6 bases between. The CDR3 totals 13 residues. The DNA of the CDR3 is TGTGCCAGCAGTGAGGGGCGGAACACTGAAGCTTTCTTT. Protein sequence: CASSEGRNTEAFF.

This chain links TRBV28 with TRBJ2-7; 12 bases align to TRBD1. This CDR3 spans 14 amino acids. The germline V gene encodes CDR1 MDHEN and CDR2 SYDVKM. Trimming took 7 bases from V and 3 from J; bases not matched to a gene: 4. CDR3 loop: CASTGTGGLYEQYF. The CDR3 DNA follows: TGTGCCAGCACAGGGACAGGGGGCCTCTACGAGCAGTACTTC.

The rearrangement uses TRBV4-1 and TRBJ1-2; 7 bases are a match to TRBD1. The CDR3 consists of 15 residues. CDR1 is MGHRA, CDR2 YSYEKL, per germline. V shed 1 base, J shed 8 bases, and the junction held 10 bases outside the gene matches. This chain's CDR3 is CASSQGVDRVEGYTF. CDR3 DNA sequence: TGCGCCAGCAGCCAAGGTGTAGACAGGGTGGAAGGCTACACCTTC.

The chain employs TRBV5-1 and TRBJ2-3; tentative D call: TRBD1 (5 bases). The length of the CDR3 is 15 residues. Per germline, CDR1 SGHRS and CDR2 YFSETQ. The ends were cut back, 0 bases at V and 5 bases at J, with 13 bases in the middle. CDR3 DNA sequence: TGCGCCAGCAGCTTGGGGTCAGGGCCTCAAGATACGCAGTATTTT. Protein product: CASSLGSGPQDTQYF.

The chain links TRBV5-1 to TRBJ2-7, with TRBD1 matching over 9 bases. The germline V gene encodes CDR1 SGHRS and CDR2 YFSETQ. CDR3 length equals 14 residues. V lost 5 bases to trimming and J lost 5 bases; unmatched junction nucleotides: 8. The CDR3 protein is CASRTGQGKNEQYF. The DNA for the CDR3 is TGCGCCAGCAGGACGGGACAGGGCAAGAACGAGCAGTACTTC. Supplemented by reference TRBV5-1 and TRBJ2-7, the full variable domain reads KAGVTQTPRYLIKTRGQQVTLSCSPISGHRSVSWYQQTPGQGLQFLFEYFSETQRNKGNFPGRFSGRQFSNSRSEMNVSTLELGDSALYLCASRTGQGKNEQYFGPGTRLTVT.

The rearrangement uses TRBV2 and TRBJ2-4; possible D gene TRBD1, 6 bases. Germline V CDR1 and CDR2: SNHLY, FYNNEI. V dropped 1 base and J dropped 10 bases, with 11 bases sitting between them. The CDR3 runs 13 residues. The CDR3 loop is CASSEDRDGIQYF. The CDR3 bases are TGTGCCAGCAGTGAAGACAGGGATGGGATTCAGTACTTC.

The rearrangement links TRBV5-1 to TRBJ2-7, with TRBD1 identical over 10 bases. V shed 4 bases, J shed 3 bases, and the junction held 4 bases outside the gene matches. The CDR3 spans 14 residues. Germline values: CDR1 SGHRS, CDR2 YFSETQ. CDR3 loop: CASSGGTGDYEQYF. The CDR3 DNA reads TGCGCCAGCAGCGGGGGGACAGGGGACTACGAGCAGTACTTC. Full variable domain (remainder filled in from reference TRBV5-1 and TRBJ2-7): KAGVTQTPRYLIKTRGQQVTLSCSPISGHRSVSWYQQTPGQGLQFLFEYFSETQRNKGNFPGRFSGRQFSNSRSEMNVSTLELGDSALYLCASSGGTGDYEQYFGPGTRLTVT.

V gene TRBV7-2 combines with J gene TRBJ2-1; TRBD2 is a possible D gene (5 bases). This CDR3 region has 15 residues. Germline CDR1 is SGHTA and CDR2 is FQGNSA. V lost 5 bases, J lost 2 bases, and 13 bases lay in between. The DNA of the CDR3 is TGTGCCAGCAGCCGCGCTGGGGAGACCTACAATGAGCAGTTCTTC. Residues: CASSRAGETYNEQFF.

J is TRBJ1-1 and V is TRBV29-1; D perhaps matches TRBD1 (5 bases). The CDR3 is 14 amino acids. The germline V and J ends were trimmed by 0 bases and 6 bases, with 14 bases remaining between them. Germline loops: CDR1 SQVTM, CDR2 ANQGSEA. The CDR3 sequence: CSVEDPQGGPEAFF. The CDR3 DNA reads as TGCAGCGTTGAAGATCCCCAGGGAGGCCCTGAAGCTTTCTTT.

The J gene is TRBJ2-5, the V gene TRBV5-1; 10 bases are shared with TRBD2. The germline CDR1 and CDR2 sequences are SGHRS and YFSETQ. The V gene end was trimmed by 0 bases and the J gene end by 7 bases; junction bases not matched to a gene: 6. The CDR3 is 15 amino acids. The CDR3 spells CASSLEVAGGPTQYF. The CDR3 DNA follows: TGCGCCAGCAGCTTGGAAGTAGCGGGGGGCCCGACCCAGTACTTC.